This passage covers 14 T cell receptor beta chains from one sample sequenced in a study of T cell clones after liver transplantation. Here immunoSEQ multiplex PCR was the method, and the copy in TCRdb shows in-frame clones only, minus some. Of about 72,000 clones in the sample, 90% were seen once. The sample here was CD4+ T cells from blood, taken before liver transplant. The receptors come from a human donor who received a liver transplant.

The chain links TRBV2 to TRBJ1-1, with 9 nucleotides matching TRBD1. The germline V gene has CDR1 SNHLY and CDR2 FYNNEI. The CDR3 spans 13 residues. V dropped 5 bases and J dropped 6; count of bases not matched to a gene: 4. The chain's CDR3 is CASSWDRESEAFF. DNA of the CDR3: TGTGCCAGCAGTTGGGACAGGGAGTCTGAAGCTTTCTTT.

This chain uses TRBV19 with TRBJ2-5; 7 nucleotides line up with TRBD1. V dropped 5 bases and J dropped 5; count of bases not matched to a gene: 11. The CDR3 contains 15 residues. CDR1 and CDR2 from the germline V gene are LNHDA and SQIVND (reference sequence). CDR3 nucleotide sequence: TGTGCCAGTAGTTCGGTCCGACAGGGAAGGGAGACCCAGTACTTC. It specifies CASSSVRQGRETQYF. The full variable domain, with the rest looked up from reference TRBV19 and TRBJ2-5, is DGGITQSPKYLFRKEGQNVTLSCEQNLNHDAMYWYRQDPGQGLRLIYYSQIVNDFQKGDIAEGYSVSREKKESFPLTVTSAQKNPTAFYLCASSSVRQGRETQYFGPGTRLLVL.

The CDR3 DNA is TGCGCCAGCAGCCGCGACGGGGAGCTGTTTTTT. As protein: CASSRDGELFF. The V and J genes are TRBV4-1 and TRBJ2-2; D is unresolved. Trimming cost V 4 bases and J 7 bases, with 4 bases left between them. CDR1 is MGHRA, CDR2 YSYEKL, per germline. This CDR3 region has 11 residues.

The sample holds a few counts of this clone. The chain joins TRBV29-1 to TRBJ1-2; TRBD1 aligns across 10 bases. The length of the CDR3 is 13 residues. CDR1 is SQVTM and CDR2 is ANQGSEA in the germline V gene. J lost 4 bases, V lost 5 bases, and 4 bases had no gene match. The chain's CDR3 is CSVKGQGTYGYTF. DNA of the CDR3: TGCAGCGTTAAGGGACAGGGGACCTATGGCTACACCTTC.

This clone was counted once. Distinct nucleotide sequences in the sample also encode this CDR3. The V gene is TRBV11-3, the J gene TRBJ2-7; D may match TRBD1 or TRBD2 (5 bases each). The V gene's germline CDR1 is SGHNT and CDR2 YENEEA. Trimming left V 1 base short and J 0 bases short, with 7 bases between. This CDR3 region has 14 residues. CDR3 coding DNA: TGTGCCAGCAGCTTAGGGGGGAGCTCCTACGAGCAGTACTTC. Translation gives CASSLGGSSYEQYF.

The V gene is TRBV7-9, the J gene TRBJ2-3; D gene ambiguous. The CDR3 runs to 16 residues. V was clipped by 5 bases and J by 0 bases, with 15 bases between them. CDR1 is SEHNR, CDR2 FQNEAQ, per germline (reference sequence). The CDR3 sequence: CASSTEVGPSTDTQYF. In DNA form, the CDR3 reads TGTGCCAGCAGCACAGAAGTAGGACCTAGCACAGATACGCAGTATTTT.

The J gene is TRBJ2-5, the V gene TRBV27; 8 nucleotides align to TRBD1. Germline V gene lookup returns CDR1 MNHEY and CDR2 SMNVEV (reference sequence). The trim removed 3 bases at V and 5 bases at J, leaving 14 bases unmatched. The CDR3 extends over 17 amino acids. The CDR3 reads CASSLFEPQTGGETQYF. DNA of the CDR3: TGTGCCAGCAGTTTGTTTGAGCCCCAAACAGGGGGGGAGACCCAGTACTTC.

The chain employs TRBV7-2 and TRBJ1-2; no definite D call. The CDR3 extends over 13 amino acids. V was trimmed by 2 bases and J by 8 bases, leaving 12 bases between them. Germline V gene sequence: CDR1 SGHTA, CDR2 FQGNSA. CDR3 amino acids: CASSLKLGGGYTF. In nucleotides, the CDR3 is TGTGCCAGCAGCTTAAAGCTAGGTGGCGGCTACACCTTC.

The genes are TRBV7-2 and TRBJ2-1; TRBD2 aligns across 13 bases. The J segment lost 10 bases and the V segment lost 2 bases, leaving 8 bases of the junction unmatched. Germline V gene sequence: CDR1 SGHTA, CDR2 FQGNSA. CDR3 length equals 16 residues. CDR3 nucleotides: TGTGCCAGCAGCTTATCCCCGACTAGCGGGAGGTCCGAGCAGTTCTTC. Its protein product is CASSLSPTSGRSEQFF.

The chain couples TRBV2 to TRBJ2-1, with 8 nucleotides matching TRBD1. The CDR3 spans 16 residues. Unmatched junction bases numbered 9, after V lost 6 bases and J lost 2 bases. Looked up from germline, CDR1 is SNHLY and CDR2 is FYNNEI. CDR3 sequence reads: CASRFQGATPYNEQFF. CDR3 bases: TGTGCCAGCAGGTTCCAGGGGGCCACCCCCTACAATGAGCAGTTCTTC.

This chain links TRBV21-1 with TRBJ2-7; the table's D call, TRBD1, has no DNA check behind it. TRBV21-1 is shown as a pseudogene. CDR3 size: 13 residues. The CDR3 loop reads CASSPRATYEQYF. Here the CDR3 DNA reads TGTGCCAGCAGCCCCAGGGCAACCTACGAGCAGTACTTC.

The chain joins TRBV7-2 to TRBJ2-7; D not certain. Trimming took 5 bases from V and 4 from J, leaving 9 bases between them. The germline V gene encodes CDR1 SGHTA and CDR2 FQGNSA. The CDR3 is made up of 12 amino acids. The CDR3: CASSHTEYEQYF. The CDR3 DNA sequence: TGTGCCAGCAGCCACACAGAGTACGAGCAGTACTTC.

The V and J genes are TRBV18 and TRBJ2-5, with D hard to call. The CDR3 length is 14 residues. Per germline, CDR1 KGHSH and CDR2 LQKENI. The ends were cut back, 6 bases at V and 2 bases at J, with 13 bases in the middle. CDR3 amino acids: CASSQPRGQETQYF. The CDR3 DNA follows: TGTGCCAGCTCCCAACCCCGCGGTCAAGAGACCCAGTACTTC.

The chain recombines TRBV19 with TRBJ2-5; no definite D call. The CDR3 extends over 10 amino acids. Trimming removed 6 bases from V and 5 bases from J, with 4 bases in between. Per the germline V gene, CDR1 is LNHDA and CDR2 is SQIVND (reference sequence). CDR3 in DNA: TGTGCCAGTAGGAGGGAGACCCAGTACTTC. Translated: CASRRETQYF.